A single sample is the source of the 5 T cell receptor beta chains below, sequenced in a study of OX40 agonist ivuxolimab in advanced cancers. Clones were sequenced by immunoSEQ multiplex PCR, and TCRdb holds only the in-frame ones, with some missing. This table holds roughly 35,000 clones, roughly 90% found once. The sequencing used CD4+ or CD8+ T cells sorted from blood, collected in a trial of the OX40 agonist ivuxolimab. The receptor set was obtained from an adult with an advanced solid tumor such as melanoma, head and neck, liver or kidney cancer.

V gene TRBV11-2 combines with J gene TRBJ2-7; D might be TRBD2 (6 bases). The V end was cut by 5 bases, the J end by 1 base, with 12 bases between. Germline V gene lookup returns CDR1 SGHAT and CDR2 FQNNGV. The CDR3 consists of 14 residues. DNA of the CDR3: TGTGCCAGCAGCCCGGGACTGTTTTCCTACGAGCAGTACTTC. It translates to CASSPGLFSYEQYF.

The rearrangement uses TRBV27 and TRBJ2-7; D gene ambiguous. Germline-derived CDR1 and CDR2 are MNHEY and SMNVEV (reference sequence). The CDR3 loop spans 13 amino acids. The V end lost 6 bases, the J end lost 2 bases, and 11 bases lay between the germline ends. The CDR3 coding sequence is TGTGCCAGCAGCCTACACGAGGCCTACGAGCAGTACTTC. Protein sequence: CASSLHEAYEQYF.

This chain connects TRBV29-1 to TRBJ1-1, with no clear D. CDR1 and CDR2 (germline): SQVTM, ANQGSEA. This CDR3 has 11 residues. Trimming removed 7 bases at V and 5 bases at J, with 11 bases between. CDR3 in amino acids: CSDFQLTEAFF. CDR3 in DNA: TGCAGCGATTTTCAGTTAACTGAAGCTTTCTTT.

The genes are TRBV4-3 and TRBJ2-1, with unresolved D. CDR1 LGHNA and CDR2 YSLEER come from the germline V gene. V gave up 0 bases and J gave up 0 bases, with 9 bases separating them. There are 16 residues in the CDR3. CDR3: CASSQDFYSSYNEQFF. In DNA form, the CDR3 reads TGCGCCAGCAGCCAAGATTTCTATAGCTCCTACAATGAGCAGTTCTTC.

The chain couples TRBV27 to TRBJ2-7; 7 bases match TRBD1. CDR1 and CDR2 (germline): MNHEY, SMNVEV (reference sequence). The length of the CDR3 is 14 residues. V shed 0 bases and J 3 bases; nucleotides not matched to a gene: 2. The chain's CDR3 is CASSLSGTVYEQYF. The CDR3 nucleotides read TGTGCCAGCAGTTTATCCGGGACAGTCTACGAGCAGTACTTC.